This T cell receptor beta chain was identified in a study of blood T cell repertoires in COVID-19. This clone was detected once. Individuals aged roughly 18 to 95 years were recruited from fewer than 30 US areas. There are 13 residues in the CDR3. With V trimmed by 9 bases and J by 5 bases, 4 bases remained unmatched. Looked up from germline, CDR1 is MNHEY and CDR2 is SVGAGI. Clones were sequenced by immunoSEQ multiplex PCR, and TCRdb holds only the in-frame ones, with some missing. The table includes around 400,000 clones, roughly 90% detected once. The chain is built from TRBV6-5 and TRBJ2-3; 11 nucleotides match TRBD2. The TCR originated in a woman aged 30 to 39 who had recovered from COVID-19. Sample: PBMCs or T cells enriched from blood (not recorded which). CDR3: CASSGGAIDTQYF. DNA for the CDR3: TGTGCCAGTAGCGGGGGGGCGATAGATACGCAGTATTTT.